The 4 T cell receptor beta chains listed next were all sequenced from one sample in a study of blood T cells in healthy people across ages. The authors ran a second PCR of roughly 6 to 12 cycles using a sample-barcoded 5' primer and a J-beta primer mix. TCRdb redid the calling of the 5' RACE reads with MiXCR, one entry per CDR3 protein. The sample has 800,000 to 950,000 distinct CDR3 sequences, roughly 52% seen once. Sequencing used blood. All receptors derive from a young man in good health.

This clonotype came up a few times. V gene TRBV6-5 combines with J gene TRBJ1-4; D is unresolved. Germline CDR1 and CDR2: MNHEY and SVGAGI. The CDR3 runs 14 residues. V was clipped by 8 bases and J by 0 bases, with 10 bases between them. CDR3 protein: CASGRGATNEKLFF. In nucleotides, the CDR3 is TGTGCCAGCGGAAGAGGCGCAACTAATGAAAAACTGTTTTTT.

This clonotype has a handful of counts. This chain links TRBV12-3 or TRBV12-4 with TRBJ1-2; perhaps TRBD1 as D (5 bases). This CDR3 has 13 amino acids. V was trimmed by 3 bases and J by 7 bases, leaving 12 bases between them. CDR3 in amino acids: CASSLGGDCGYTF. CDR3 DNA: TGTGCCAGCAGTTTGGGGGGAGACTGTGGCTACACCTTC.

Comments on this clonotype: Its ends do not fully match the called genes, so a read error is possible. J is TRBJ2-7 and V is TRBV9; 7 bases fit TRBD1. Germline V lookup: CDR1 SGDLS, CDR2 YYNGEE. This CDR3 region has 15 residues. The CDR3 bases are TGTGCCAACAGCGTAGAAGGGCAGGGGGCCTACGAGCAGTACTTC. Its translation is CANSVEGQGAYEQYF.

The V gene is TRBV9, the J gene TRBJ2-1, with a weak D call TRBD2 (6 bases). The V gene lost 3 bases and the J gene lost 3 bases, with 13 bases spanning the gap. The CDR3 sequence is 15 residues long. The germline V gene encodes CDR1 SGDLS and CDR2 YYNGEE. CDR3 sequence: CASSDGPGSYNEQFF. The CDR3 DNA reads TGTGCCAGCAGCGACGGCCCCGGGAGCTACAATGAGCAGTTCTTC.